The 21 T cell receptor beta chains given below trace back to one sample, sequenced in a study of cytomegalovirus exposure and HLA in healthy donors. PCR was performed using 60 Vbeta and 13 Jbeta primers. The protocol was immunoSEQ multiplex PCR, while the TCRdb copy is restricted to in-frame clones and leaves out a portion. This table has about 90,000 clones, roughly 80% appearing once. What was sequenced was PBMCs. The origin of the receptors is a boy aged 10-17 years in good health and CMV-seronegative.

V usage is TRBV30 and J usage is TRBJ1-2; 8 nucleotides agree with TRBD1. V was pared by 6 bases and J by 3 bases, with 6 bases of the junction left unmatched. The CDR3 contains 13 residues. Germline CDR1 reads GTSNPN; CDR2 reads SVGIG (reference sequence). The CDR3 sequence is CACISDRDYGYTF. As DNA, the CDR3 is TGTGCCTGTATTTCGGACAGGGACTATGGCTACACCTTC. The variable domain in full, completed from reference TRBV30 and TRBJ1-2, reads SQTIHQWPATLVQPVGSPLSLECTVEGTSNPNLYWYRQAAGRGLQLLFYSVGIGQISSEVPQNLSASRPQDRQFILSSKKLLLSDSGFYLCACISDRDYGYTFGSGTRLTVV.

The J gene is TRBJ1-1, the V gene TRBV6-5; D is perhaps TRBD1 (6 bases). CDR3 size: 15 residues. Germline CDR1 reads MNHEY; CDR2 reads SVGAGI. With 0 bases removed from V and 2 bases from J, the gap between germline ends came to 10 bases. DNA of the CDR3: TGTGCCAGCAGTTACTCGCGGACAGTCAACACTGAAGCTTTCTTT. The encoded protein is CASSYSRTVNTEAFF.

V and J are TRBV28 and TRBJ1-2, with a possible D match to TRBD1 (6 bases). The V gene's germline CDR1 is MDHEN and CDR2 SYDVKM. The CDR3 is 15 amino acids. V lost 3 bases to trimming and J lost 3 bases, with 14 bases between them. CDR3 bases: TGTGCCAGCAGTTTCCCTTGGACAGCCGACTATGGCTACACCTTC. This encodes CASSFPWTADYGYTF.

The chain links TRBV7-3 to TRBJ2-1, with 12 bases aligning to TRBD1. This CDR3 spans 15 amino acids. The germline gives CDR1 SGHTA, CDR2 FQGTGA. V shed 5 bases and J 7 bases; nucleotides not matched to a gene: 6. This CDR3 reads CASSQGTGGMNEQFF. The CDR3, as DNA: TGTGCCAGCAGCCAAGGGACAGGGGGCATGAATGAGCAGTTCTTC.

This rearrangement joins TRBV29-1 to TRBJ1-2, with 7 bases matching TRBD1. The CDR3 sequence is 13 residues long. Germline V gene data show CDR1 as SQVTM and CDR2 as ANQGSEA. V lost 5 bases, J lost 4 bases, and 7 bases stayed unmatched. Here the CDR3 reads CSVRQGGSYGYTF. The CDR3 coding sequence is TGCAGCGTTAGGCAGGGGGGAAGCTATGGCTACACCTTC.

This clone came up once. The rearrangement joins TRBV5-1 to TRBJ2-2; D perhaps matches TRBD2 (5 bases). Germline loops: CDR1 SGHRS, CDR2 YFSETQ. Trimming removed 1 base at V and 4 bases at J, with 14 bases between. The CDR3 contains 16 residues. This CDR3 is CASSLSGYRSTGELFF. The CDR3 DNA reads TGCGCCAGCAGCTTGTCGGGGTACAGAAGCACCGGGGAGCTGTTTTTT.

The chain couples TRBV13 to TRBJ2-1, with 12 nucleotides matching TRBD2. The V gene end was trimmed by 0 bases and the J gene end by 6 bases; junction bases not matched to a gene: 3. The CDR3 has 16 amino acids. CDR1 and CDR2 (germline): PRHDT, FYEKMQ (reference sequence). The CDR3 is CASSLGASGRANEQFF. CDR3 sequence (DNA): TGTGCCAGCAGCTTAGGGGCTAGCGGGAGGGCCAATGAGCAGTTCTTC.

The genes are TRBV19 and TRBJ1-1, with a weak D call TRBD1 (5 bases). Between the trimmed V and J ends, which lost 7 bases and 7 bases, there was a span of 10 bases. The germline gives CDR1 LNHDA, CDR2 SQIVND (reference sequence). The CDR3 runs 11 residues. CDR3 nucleotide sequence: TGTGCCAGTACCTTCGGGGGTGAAGCTTTCTTT. It codes for CASTFGGEAFF.

The genes are TRBV7-9 and TRBJ1-1; tentative D call: TRBD1 (5 bases). Germline CDR1 is SEHNR and CDR2 is FQNEAQ (reference sequence). V shed 1 base and J shed 7 bases, with 13 bases lying between them. The CDR3 totals 14 residues. This chain's CDR3 is CASSLGAGQDEAFF. As DNA, the CDR3 is TGTGCCAGCAGCTTAGGCGCTGGACAAGATGAAGCTTTCTTT.

This clone has only a few counts. The chain has TRBV28 and TRBJ1-2; tentative D call: TRBD1 (6 bases). The germline V gene encodes CDR1 MDHEN and CDR2 SYDVKM. The CDR3 sequence is 13 residues long. The V and J ends lost 10 bases and 6 bases respectively, with 18 bases between them. In DNA form, the CDR3 reads TGTGCCACCTCGGATGGGGGGGCTGATGGCTACACCTTC. The encoded protein is CATSDGGADGYTF.

The chain is built from TRBV28 and TRBJ2-7; possible D gene TRBD1, 5 bases. Germline-derived CDR1 and CDR2 are MDHEN and SYDVKM. V was clipped by 3 bases and J by 3 bases, with 9 bases between them. The CDR3 spans 13 residues. The CDR3 spells CASSFRRGYEQYF. CDR3 DNA: TGTGCCAGCAGTTTTCGAAGGGGCTACGAGCAGTACTTC. Variable domain in full (rest from reference TRBV28 and TRBJ2-7): DVKVTQSSRYLVKRTGEKVFLECVQDMDHENMFWYRQDPGLGLRLIYFSYDVKMKEKGDIPEGYSVSREKKERFSLILESASTNQTSMYLCASSFRRGYEQYFGPGTRLTVT.

The sample holds a few counts of this clone. This chain uses TRBV6-5 with TRBJ2-2; 7 nucleotides match TRBD1. The trim removed 7 bases at V and 5 bases at J, leaving 4 bases unmatched. Germline-derived CDR1 and CDR2 are MNHEY and SVGAGI. There are 13 residues in the CDR3. CDR3 amino acids: CASTTGRTGELFF. Here the CDR3 DNA reads TGTGCCAGCACGACAGGGCGGACCGGGGAGCTGTTTTTT.

The gene calls are TRBV28 and TRBJ1-6, with D maybe TRBD1 (5 bases). Trimming shortened V by 8 bases and J by 4 bases, and 15 bases separated the two germline ends. The CDR3 has 15 residues. CDR1 is MDHEN and CDR2 is SYDVKM in the germline V gene. In DNA form, the CDR3 reads TGTGCCAGCCTCCCAGGGCGGGGTTATAATTCACCCCTCCACTTT. This gives the protein CASLPGRGYNSPLHF.

The chain combines TRBV6-5 with TRBJ1-4; 10 nucleotides align to TRBD1. V lost 7 bases and J lost 8; bases outside the gene matches: 10. Germline lookup yields CDR1 MNHEY and CDR2 SVGAGI. The CDR3 sequence is 15 residues long. The CDR3 coding sequence is TGTGCCAGCACCCTGGGACAGGGGAGAGGAGAAAAACTGTTTTTT. It translates to CASTLGQGRGEKLFF.

The J gene is TRBJ2-7, the V gene TRBV11-2; 7 positions match TRBD2. This CDR3 region has 15 residues. The ends lost 5 bases at V and 4 bases at J; junction bases unmatched: 11. Germline V gene data show CDR1 as SGHAT and CDR2 as FQNNGV. CDR3 DNA: TGTGCCAGCAGCCCCTGGGTGGGAGGGAATTACGAGCAGTACTTC. Protein sequence: CASSPWVGGNYEQYF.

This clone was seen just once. The rearrangement links TRBV7-2 to TRBJ1-1; 7 bases align to TRBD1. The CDR3 is 15 amino acids. Trimming at V came to 1 base and at J to 0 bases, leaving 2 bases not matched to a gene. The germline CDR1 and CDR2 sequences are SGHTA and FQGNSA. CDR3 nucleotides: TGTGCCAGCAGCTTAGTCCAGGGGGTGAACACTGAAGCTTTCTTT. This codes for CASSLVQGVNTEAFF.

The J gene is TRBJ2-1, the V gene TRBV9; D is perhaps TRBD2 (6 bases). Germline loops: CDR1 SGDLS, CDR2 YYNGEE. The CDR3 length is 17 residues. Trimming took off 1 base at V and 0 bases at J, with 14 bases between the two ends. The CDR3 coding sequence is TGTGCCAGCAGCGTACGCCAGCCGCGGGGCTCCTACAATGAGCAGTTCTTC. This sequence encodes CASSVRQPRGSYNEQFF.

V is TRBV19 and J is TRBJ2-7; 9 bases agree with TRBD1. This CDR3 has 14 residues. J gave up 6 bases and V 7 bases, and 10 bases lay outside the gene matches. The germline gives CDR1 LNHDA, CDR2 SQIVND (reference sequence). Here the CDR3 DNA reads TGTGCCAGTAAACGGACAGGGGAGGGAGGCGAGCAGTACTTC. Residues: CASKRTGEGGEQYF.

CDR3 DNA: TGTGCCAGCAGGGGGACTAGCGGGCCCTACAATGAGCAGTTCTTC. This codes for CASRGTSGPYNEQFF. The rearrangement links TRBV25-1 to TRBJ2-1; 12 bases map to TRBD2. Looked up from germline, CDR1 is MGHDK and CDR2 is SYGVNS. The V and J ends lost 6 bases and 2 bases, in that order; junction bases with no gene match: 2. The CDR3 covers 15 residues.

The chain employs TRBV2 and TRBJ1-5, with 9 bases that match TRBD1. The V and J ends lost 5 bases and 6 bases, in that order; junction bases with no gene match: 8. This CDR3 region has 15 residues. The germline gives CDR1 SNHLY, CDR2 FYNNEI. In DNA form, the CDR3 reads TGTGCCAGCAGTACTAGACAGGGGGGTATTCAGCCCCAGCATTTT. Translation: CASSTRQGGIQPQHF. Full variable domain (remainder filled in from reference TRBV2 and TRBJ1-5): EPEVTQTPSHQVTQMGQEVILRCVPISNHLYFYWYRQILGQKVEFLVSFYNNEISEKSEIFDDQFSVERPDGSNFTLKIRSTKLEDSAMYFCASSTRQGGIQPQHFGDGTRLSIL.

The V and J genes are TRBV9 and TRBJ2-1; 15 bases map to TRBD2. Germline CDR1 and CDR2: SGDLS and YYNGEE. V lost 0 bases to trimming and J lost 8 bases; unmatched junction nucleotides: 0. This CDR3 is 15 amino acids long. CDR3 nucleotides: TGTGCCAGCAGCGTAGGGACTAGCGGGAGGGATGAGCAGTTCTTC. Its translation: CASSVGTSGRDEQFF.